Listed below are T cell receptor beta chains from one sample, sequenced in a study of beta chain features in type 1 diabetes. Measured with immunoSEQ multiplex PCR; TCRdb has only the in-frame clones, and not every one. Here the sample spans approximately 170,000 clones, less than 9.5% being singletons. Input material: central memory CD4+ T cells from blood. The receptors were sampled from a woman aged 18 to 35 in good health. CDR3s include the opening cysteine and the closing phenylalanine or tryptophan. Each record gives: clone size, J gene, V gene, D gene, CDR3 DNA, CDR3 protein. D genes are given only for firm matches. Some rows mark clone size as missing; the rest say once, few, many or name a class of expanded clone.

-	TRBJ1-1	TRBV9	-	TGTGCCAGCAGTGCACTCCGGCAGGGAGGCACTGAAGCTTTCTTT	CASSALRQGGTEAFF
many	TRBJ1-2	TRBV5-6	-	TGTGCCAGCAGTTCTTCTCCGGGTGGCTACACCTTC	CASSSSPGGYTF
few	TRBJ2-2	TRBV7-2	-	TGTGCCAGCACACCCCGAGCGAATTTGAACACCGGGGAGCTGTTTTTT	CASTPRANLNTGELFF
few	TRBJ1-2	TRBV4-3	TRBD1	TGCGCCAGCAGCCAAGATCTGGGACAGGGCTATGGCTACACCTTC	CASSQDLGQGYGYTF
-	TRBJ2-1	TRBV5-4	-	TGTGCCAGCAGCTTGGAGGGAGCCTACAATGAGCAGTTCTTC	CASSLEGAYNEQFF
-	TRBJ2-2	TRBV4-3	-	TGCGCCAGCTCGTCCCCTTTGGGAGCGTCGAACACCGGGGAGCTGTTTTTT	CASSSPLGASNTGELFF
few	TRBJ1-6	TRBV9	-	TGTGCCAGCAGCCCCGACAGGTACAATTCACCCCTCCACTTT	CASSPDRYNSPLHF
-	TRBJ1-1	TRBV6-5	-	TGTGCCAGCAGTTACGGTTCAGGGTCGACTGAAGCTTTCTTT	CASSYGSGSTEAFF
few	TRBJ1-6	TRBV2	-	TGTGCCAGCATCAGGGAAGGGGCACCCCTCCACTTT	CASIREGAPLHF
once	TRBJ2-6	TRBV5-4	-	TGTGCCAGCAGCTTGCCTTATGTCTCTGGGGCCAACGTCCTGACTTTC	CASSLPYVSGANVLTF
few	TRBJ1-2	TRBV15	-	TGTGCCACCAGCAGAGATTCGAGGGCCCCTTGGGGCTACACCTTC	CATSRDSRAPWGYTF
-	TRBJ2-3	TRBV25-1	-	TGTGCCAGCAGTGCAACCGGTGAGGGAGATACGCAGTATTTT	CASSATGEGDTQYF
-	TRBJ1-3	TRBV29-1	-	TGCAGCGTTGAACGGGACTCTGGAAACACCATATATTTT	CSVERDSGNTIYF
few	TRBJ2-2	TRBV11-2	-	TGTGCCAGCAGCTATTCCCGAACGAGCACCGGGGAGCTGTTTTTT	CASSYSRTSTGELFF
-	TRBJ2-2	TRBV7-3	-	TGTGCCAGCAGCCCACTAGATTGGGCCGGGGAGCTGTTTTTT	CASSPLDWAGELFF
few	TRBJ2-7	TRBV11-1	TRBD1	TGTGCCAGCAGCCGAGGGGACAGCTCCTACGAGCAGTACTTC	CASSRGDSSYEQYF
-	TRBJ2-5	TRBV4-3	TRBD2	TGCGCCAGCAGCTCTCGCCTAGCGGGGGGTTTCCAAGAGACCCAGTACTTC	CASSSRLAGGFQETQYF
-	TRBJ2-1	TRBV2	TRBD1	TGTGCCAGCAGCGGGGACAGTAGTTCCTACAATGAGCAGTTCTTC	CASSGDSSSYNEQFF
-	TRBJ1-1	TRBV7-2	TRBD1	TGTGCCAGCAGCGGACAGGGAGGGACTGAAGCTTTCTTT	CASSGQGGTEAFF
few	TRBJ1-4	TRBV30	TRBD1	TGTGCCTGGAGCCCGTGGGACAGGGGGAGGAATGAAAAACTGTTTTTT	CAWSPWDRGRNEKLFF
few	TRBJ2-1	TRBV18	-	TGTGCCAGCTCACCACAAAGCTATGAGCAGTTCTTC	CASSPQSYEQFF
-	TRBJ2-6	TRBV5-1	-	TGCGCCAGCAGCTTGACAGGACAGTCCTCTGGGGCCAACGTCCTGACTTTC	CASSLTGQSSGANVLTF
-	TRBJ1-2	TRBV7-8	TRBD1	TGTGCCAGCAGCTTAGACTGGGCAGGGGGTGGCTACACCTTC	CASSLDWAGGGYTF
few	TRBJ1-5	TRBV7-2	-	TGTGCCAGCAGCTTAGGACCTTTCGGGAATCAGCCCCAGCATTTT	CASSLGPFGNQPQHF
-	TRBJ2-1	TRBV7-3	TRBD1	TGTGCCAGCCAGGGACAGGGGGCAGGGAATGAGCAGTTCTTC	CASQGQGAGNEQFF
-	TRBJ1-3	TRBV30	-	TGTGCCTGGAGTGTATCGAGCTTCTCTGGAAACACCATATATTTT	CAWSVSSFSGNTIYF
once	TRBJ2-1	TRBV5-4	-	TGCGCCAGCAGCCCAGCGGGCCCGTCCACTGAGCAGTTCTTC	CASSPAGPSTEQFF
few	TRBJ2-1	TRBV19	TRBD1	TGTGCCAGCGGGACAGCTGGATGGGATGAGCAGTTCTTC	CASGTAGWDEQFF
-	TRBJ2-1	TRBV19	TRBD2	TGTGCCAGTAGTATCCTTGCCCAGCGGGAGCGCAATGAGCAGTTCTTC	CASSILAQRERNEQFF
few	TRBJ2-3	TRBV7-9	-	TGTGCCAGCAGCTTAGCCGACGGGGATACGCAGTATTTT	CASSLADGDTQYF
-	TRBJ2-7	TRBV10-3	-	TGTGCCATCAGTGAGGGGCAGGGGAGCCCGTCCTTCTCCTACGAGCAGTACTTC	CAISEGQGSPSFSYEQYF